Listed here are 5 T cell receptor beta chains from one sample, sequenced in a study of cytomegalovirus exposure and HLA in healthy donors (dated by TCRdb to about 2017). Preparation of the library involved the immunoSEQ multiplex PCR assay. For the multiplex PCR, a mixture combining 60 forward primers for TCR Vbeta segments and 13 reverse primers for TCR Jbeta segments was used. In its TCRdb copy, this immuneACCESS table keeps in-frame sequences only and misses some clones. Where compared with another copy, unresolved V genes explain less than half of these, and the others have no known cause. Here the sample has about 120,000 clones; 65% to 80% occur a single time. Less than 3.5% of the sample rests with the top ten. The specimen was PBMCs. The receptors were gathered from a woman in her thirties or forties in good health and CMV-seropositive.

This chain links TRBV7-2 with TRBJ1-5, with no clear D. Between the trimmed V and J ends, which lost 3 bases and 5 bases, there was a span of 8 bases. The CDR3 totals 13 residues. CDR1 is SGHTA, CDR2 FQGNSA, per germline. The CDR3 spells CASSFRGYQPQHF. CDR3 sequence (DNA): TGTGCCAGCAGCTTCCGGGGTTATCAGCCCCAGCATTTT.

The chain uses TRBV4-2 and TRBJ2-5; TRBD1 matches 10 bases. Per germline, CDR1 LGHNA and CDR2 YNFKEQ. Trimming at V came to 4 bases and at J to 2 bases, leaving 16 bases not matched to a gene. The CDR3 is 19 amino acids. CDR3 region: CASSRSSPGQGLKQETQYF. DNA of the CDR3: TGTGCCAGCAGCCGTTCCTCCCCGGGACAGGGGCTTAAACAAGAGACCCAGTACTTC.

V gene TRBV5-6 combines with J gene TRBJ1-2, with D possibly TRBD1 on 5 matching bases. V was shortened by 3 bases and J by 9 bases, with 15 bases between the two germline ends. CDR1 is SGHDT and CDR2 is YYEEEE in the germline V gene. The CDR3 runs to 13 residues. The CDR3 nucleotides are TGTGCCAGCAGCTACGAAAGGGGATTGAGCTACACCTTC. It translates to CASSYERGLSYTF.

V is TRBV5-4 and J is TRBJ1-1, with TRBD1 matching over 7 bases. Germline values: CDR1 SGHNT, CDR2 YYREEE (reference sequence). The CDR3 runs 15 residues. The ends lost 4 bases at V and 1 base at J; junction bases unmatched: 7. In DNA, the CDR3 is TGTGCCAGCAGCCTGCCAGCAGGGGGGAACACTGAAGCTTTCTTT. Its translation is CASSLPAGGNTEAFF.

This clone came up once. The chain joins TRBV7-2 to TRBJ1-5, with D uncertain. The CDR3 is made up of 14 amino acids. Germline loops: CDR1 SGHTA, CDR2 FQGNSA. Trimming took 5 bases from V and 3 from J, leaving 11 bases between them. CDR3 DNA sequence: TGTGCCAGCAGCCAAGACACGAACAATCAGCCCCAGCATTTT. Its translation is CASSQDTNNQPQHF.